One sample yielded the 9 T cell receptor beta chains listed below, sequenced in a study of T cell repertoires in cytomegalovirus infection. TCRdb processed the reads anew with MiXCR; each CDR3 protein has one entry. The table has about 310,000 distinct CDR3 sequences, roughly a sixth seen once. The sequencing sample was made of PBMCs. All receptors derive from a human donor in good health (CMV status not recorded). Some clones in this sample may be carry-over from other donors' samples.

This clonotype was picked up a small number of times. The V call is TRBV5-1, the J call TRBJ1-1, with 7 bases identical to TRBD1. CDR1 and CDR2 from the germline V gene are SGHRS and YFSETQ. This CDR3 has 16 residues. After removal of 4 bases from V and 0 bases from J, the junction contained 9 bases not matched to a gene. CDR3 DNA: TGCGCCAGCAGCCTGGGACAGCCAACGATGAACACTGAAGCTTTCTTT. This translates into CASSLGQPTMNTEAFF.

In its sample, this clonotype was seen a few times. V gene TRBV7-9 combines with J gene TRBJ1-2; unclear D gene. The germline V gene encodes CDR1 SEHNR and CDR2 FQNEAQ (reference sequence). Trimming took 5 bases from V and 1 from J, leaving 14 bases between them. The CDR3 is 15 residues long. CDR3 in amino acids: CASSPSGRSNYGYTF. The CDR3 DNA reads as TGTGCCAGCAGCCCAAGCGGCAGGAGTAACTATGGCTACACCTTC.

This clonotype was recorded a few times. The genes are TRBV20-1 and TRBJ1-4, with D hard to call. The CDR3 sequence is 14 residues long. Germline CDR1 is DFQATT and CDR2 is SNEGSKA (reference sequence). The V gene lost 6 bases and the J gene lost 0 bases, with 11 bases spanning the gap. The CDR3 DNA is TGCAGTGCCCGAGCCCGCGCAACTAATGAAAAACTGTTTTTT. Amino acids: CSARARATNEKLFF.

The table lists this clonotype with a few counts. The chain recombines TRBV12-3 or TRBV12-4 with TRBJ2-2; D is perhaps TRBD1 (5 bases). The CDR3 sequence is 15 residues long. V was clipped by 3 bases and J by 5 bases, with 13 bases between them. In nucleotides, the CDR3 is TGTGCCAGCAGTTTTGGCCAGGGTGGGACCGGGGAGCTGTTTTTT. Translated: CASSFGQGGTGELFF.

This clonotype has ten or more counts. A junction boundary mismatches the germline segment, possibly from a read error. V gene TRBV28 combines with J gene TRBJ1-3, with 9 bases fitting TRBD1. Germline V gives CDR1 MDHEN, CDR2 SYDVKM. CDR3 length: 13 residues. CDR3 region: CASSYRGRNTIYF. CDR3 bases: TGTGCCAGCTCGTACAGGGGGCGAAACACCATATACTTT.

This clonotype appeared many times. The chain has TRBV20-1 and TRBJ1-5, with 8 bases lining up with TRBD1. Looked up from germline, CDR1 is DFQATT and CDR2 is SNEGSKA (reference sequence). The CDR3 has 15 residues. V trimming: 2 bases; J trimming: 2 bases; junction bases outside the gene matches: 5. CDR3 protein: CSARPRQGRNQPQHF. The CDR3 DNA follows: TGCAGTGCTAGACCCCGACAGGGGCGCAATCAGCCCCAGCATTTT.

This clonotype was counted many times. The rearrangement links TRBV28 to TRBJ1-5; a weak D match, TRBD1 (6 bases). This CDR3 is 14 amino acids long. The V end lost 6 bases, the J end lost 1 base, and 10 bases lay between the germline ends. The germline V gene has CDR1 MDHEN and CDR2 SYDVKM. CDR3 amino acids: CASSRGGSNQPQHF. The CDR3 DNA follows: TGTGCCAGCAGCCGAGGGGGGAGCAATCAGCCCCAGCATTTT.

The rearrangement joins TRBV11-2 to TRBJ1-1; D unclear. The CDR3 spans 15 residues. V was shortened by 3 bases and J by 1 base, with 12 bases between the two germline ends. Germline CDR1 is SGHAT and CDR2 is FQNNGV. CDR3 nucleotide sequence: TGTGCCAGCAGCTTTTGGTCGAGCCAGAACACTGAAGCTTTCTTT. This sequence encodes CASSFWSSQNTEAFF.

The V call is TRBV7-9, the J call TRBJ2-1, with D possibly being TRBD2 (6 bases). The length of the CDR3 is 14 residues. Germline values: CDR1 SEHNR, CDR2 FQNEAQ (reference sequence). The germline V and J ends were trimmed by 4 bases and 6 bases, with 13 bases remaining between them. CDR3 coding DNA: TGTGCCAGCAGCTCACAGCTAGCGTTCAATGAGCAGTTCTTC. As protein: CASSSQLAFNEQFF.